Below are 26 T cell receptor beta chains sequenced from a single sample in a study of radiotherapy plus CTLA-4 blockade in lung cancer. The table came from immunoSEQ multiplex PCR; TCRdb's copy has only in-frame clones and leaves some out. The sample lists some 87,000 clones, over 80% occurring once. The source was peripheral blood, collected from a patient treated with radiotherapy plus ipilimumab. The receptors shown here come from a human donor with non-small cell lung cancer that progressed on radiotherapy plus ipilimumab.

The V call is TRBV28, the J call TRBJ1-1, with a possible D match to TRBD1 (5 bases). The CDR3 runs to 15 residues. V gave up 6 bases and J gave up 0 bases, with 14 bases separating them. Germline CDR1 and CDR2: MDHEN and SYDVKM. CDR3 sequence reads: CASRGPEGLNTEAFF. CDR3 DNA sequence: TGTGCCAGCAGGGGCCCGGAGGGGTTGAACACTGAAGCTTTCTTT.

The rearrangement joins TRBV28 to TRBJ2-2; possibly TRBD2 for D (6 bases). The CDR3 spans 13 residues. Trimming removed 5 bases from V and 4 bases from J, with 8 bases in between. Germline CDR1 is MDHEN and CDR2 is SYDVKM. As DNA, the CDR3 is TGTGCCAGCAGTCTGGGAGGCACCGGGGAGCTGTTTTTT. Protein sequence: CASSLGGTGELFF.

This rearrangement joins TRBV4-1 to TRBJ1-2, with 9 positions matching TRBD1. J was trimmed by 0 bases and V by 3 bases; bases with no gene match: 5. This CDR3 spans 16 amino acids. CDR1 and CDR2 from the germline V gene are MGHRA and YSYEKL. DNA of the CDR3: TGCGCCAGCAGCCACTGGACAGGGGAAGCTAACTATGGCTACACCTTC. This translates into CASSHWTGEANYGYTF.

CDR3 nucleotide sequence: TGTGCCAGCAGCCTGCACACGGCAGGGGGCTTAAGAACCGGGGAGCTGTTTTTT. This sequence encodes CASSLHTAGGLRTGELFF. This chain links TRBV7-3 with TRBJ2-2; 8 positions agree with TRBD1. Germline CDR1 SGHTA, CDR2 FQGTGA. V was pared by 5 bases and J by 5 bases, with 16 bases of the junction left unmatched. This CDR3 has 18 amino acids.

The chain employs TRBV7-2 and TRBJ2-7, with TRBD1 matching over 8 bases. From germline, CDR1 is SGHTA and CDR2 FQGNSA. The CDR3 spans 14 residues. V shed 0 bases, J shed 4 bases, and the junction held 2 bases outside the gene matches. Here the CDR3 reads CASSLARGQYEQYF. The CDR3 nucleotides are TGTGCCAGCAGCTTAGCCAGGGGGCAATACGAGCAGTACTTC.

The CDR3 DNA sequence: TGTGCCAGCAGCCCAGCCGTGTGGGCGGATGGCTACACCTTC. Amino acid sequence: CASSPAVWADGYTF. The chain combines TRBV28 with TRBJ1-2; no clear D. Germline V gene lookup returns CDR1 MDHEN and CDR2 SYDVKM. Trimming pared 6 bases from V and 6 bases from J, leaving 17 bases between. The CDR3 sequence is 14 residues long.

This chain links TRBV4-3 with TRBJ1-6; no clear D. The germline V gene has CDR1 LGHNA and CDR2 YSLEER. Trimming left V 0 bases short and J 1 base short, with 10 bases between. CDR3 size: 17 residues. The CDR3 reads CASSQDRKGSYNSPLHF. In DNA, the CDR3 is TGCGCCAGCAGCCAAGATAGGAAGGGATCCTATAATTCACCCCTCCACTTT.

V and J are TRBV28 and TRBJ2-6; no reliable D call. V gave up 3 bases and J gave up 0 bases, with 15 bases separating them. The CDR3 is 18 residues long. Looked up from germline, CDR1 is MDHEN and CDR2 is SYDVKM. This CDR3 is CASSFLTQIPSGANVLTF. The CDR3 region has the DNA TGTGCCAGCAGTTTTCTAACACAAATTCCCTCTGGGGCCAACGTCCTGACTTTC.

The chain links TRBV7-8 to TRBJ1-5, with 10 nucleotides matching TRBD1. Trimming removed 5 bases from V and 1 base from J; junction bases left unmatched: 5. The germline CDR1 and CDR2 sequences are SGHVS and FQNEAQ. The CDR3 runs 16 residues. CDR3 loop: CASSRQGALSNQPQHF. The CDR3 coding sequence is TGTGCCAGCAGCAGACAGGGGGCTCTGAGCAATCAGCCCCAGCATTTT. Full variable domain (outside the CDR3, taken from reference TRBV7-8 and TRBJ1-5): GAGVSQSPRYKVAKRGQDVALRCDPISGHVSLFWYQQALGQGPEFLTYFQNEAQLDKSGLPSDRFFAERPEGSVSTLKIQRTQQEDSAVYLCASSRQGALSNQPQHFGDGTRLSIL.

The chain joins TRBV9 to TRBJ1-2; D unclear. Trimming removed 4 bases from V and 4 bases from J, with 14 bases in between. CDR3 length: 14 amino acids. Germline values: CDR1 SGDLS, CDR2 YYNGEE. The CDR3 sequence is CASSPPRDIYGYTF. CDR3 bases: TGTGCCAGCAGCCCCCCCCGCGACATCTATGGCTACACCTTC.

The V gene is TRBV5-1, the J gene TRBJ2-7, with D hard to call. The germline gives CDR1 SGHRS, CDR2 YFSETQ. The CDR3 contains 14 residues. Trimming left V 0 bases short and J 5 bases short, with 12 bases between. CDR3 sequence: CASSLGQAHNEQYF. As DNA, the CDR3 is TGCGCCAGCAGCTTGGGGCAGGCTCACAACGAGCAGTACTTC.

The rearrangement links TRBV6-4 to TRBJ2-7; D ambiguous. This CDR3 region has 11 residues. Deletions cut 8 bases from V and 2 bases from J, with 7 bases between. Germline V gene sequence: CDR1 MRHNA, CDR2 SNTAGT. CDR3 sequence reads: CASGDTYEQYF. The CDR3 DNA follows: TGTGCCAGCGGGGATACCTACGAGCAGTACTTC.

The chain couples TRBV5-1 to TRBJ1-5; 8 bases line up with TRBD1. The CDR3 sequence is 15 residues long. V trimming: 2 bases; J trimming: 4 bases; junction bases outside the gene matches: 5. The germline V gene has CDR1 SGHRS and CDR2 YFSETQ. The CDR3 DNA reads as TGCGCCAGCAGCTTAGGACAGGGCGGGAATCAGCCCCAGCATTTT. Translating gives CASSLGQGGNQPQHF.

Here the CDR3 reads CASRDLASGAYEQYF. The CDR3 region has the DNA TGTGCCAGCAGGGACCTAGCTTCCGGAGCCTACGAGCAGTACTTC. The rearrangement links TRBV27 to TRBJ2-7; possibly TRBD2 for D (5 bases). Looked up from germline, CDR1 is MNHEY and CDR2 is SMNVEV (reference sequence). This CDR3 comprises 15 residues. Deletions cut 6 bases from V and 2 bases from J, with 17 bases between.

The V gene is TRBV7-9, the J gene TRBJ1-5; a possible D gene is TRBD1 (5 bases). The CDR3 is 17 residues long. Germline CDR1 SEHNR, CDR2 FQNEAQ (reference sequence). Deletions cut 0 bases from V and 2 bases from J, with 14 bases between. CDR3 bases: TGTGCCAGCAGCTTAGCGTCGGGGGGGGATGGCAATCAGCCCCAGCATTTT. Its protein product is CASSLASGGDGNQPQHF.

V usage is TRBV20-1 and J usage is TRBJ2-3, with TRBD2 matching over 8 bases. This CDR3 spans 11 amino acids. Germline V lookup: CDR1 DFQATT, CDR2 SNEGSKA (reference sequence). The CDR3 here is CRSGSGDTQYF. The CDR3 nucleotides are TGCCGAAGCGGGAGTGGAGATACGCAGTATTTT.

V and J are TRBV28 and TRBJ1-1; 8 bases are a match to TRBD1. J gave up 2 bases and V 0 bases, and 8 bases lay outside the gene matches. The germline V gene has CDR1 MDHEN and CDR2 SYDVKM. This CDR3 region has 17 residues. The CDR3 coding sequence is TGTGCCAGCAGTTTATGGGCCCCGGGACAGGCCAACACTGAAGCTTTCTTT. Protein: CASSLWAPGQANTEAFF.

The CDR3 DNA reads as TGTGCCAGTAGTGCCCTCCTATCAGGAGCTGAGCAGTACTTC. It translates to CASSALLSGAEQYF. This rearrangement joins TRBV19 to TRBJ2-7; no reliable D call. V was cut by 5 bases and J by 7 bases, with 18 bases left in between. Germline CDR1 and CDR2: LNHDA and SQIVND (reference sequence). The CDR3 extends over 14 amino acids.

The rearrangement uses TRBV30 and TRBJ1-2; 9 bases agree with TRBD1. Germline V gene sequence: CDR1 GTSNPN, CDR2 SVGIG (reference sequence). The CDR3 extends over 15 amino acids. The V segment lost 2 bases and the J segment 8 bases; nucleotides outside the gene matches: 12. CDR3 in amino acids: CAWSPLQGASGGYTF. CDR3 DNA: TGTGCCTGGAGTCCTCTACAGGGGGCGAGCGGCGGCTACACCTTC.

This chain's CDR3 is CASNDLSSGGNSYEQYF. CDR3 nucleotides: TGTGCCAGCAATGACCTCTCTAGCGGGGGGAATTCCTACGAGCAGTACTTC. This rearrangement joins TRBV7-8 to TRBJ2-7, with 11 bases matching TRBD2. V lost 7 bases to trimming and J lost 1 base; unmatched junction nucleotides: 12. The CDR3 is 17 amino acids. The germline gives CDR1 SGHVS, CDR2 FQNEAQ.

The table lists this clone with a few counts. Here the CDR3 reads CASSEGGKAFF. The CDR3, as DNA: TGTGCCAGCAGCGAGGGGGGGAAAGCTTTCTTT. The chain uses TRBV5-6 and TRBJ1-1; D might be TRBD1 (6 bases). Trimming removed 4 bases at V and 9 bases at J, with 10 bases between. This CDR3 contains 11 residues. Germline V gene data show CDR1 as SGHDT and CDR2 as YYEEEE.

This clone is a singleton in its sample. The chain links TRBV11-2 to TRBJ2-1; TRBD2 is a possible D gene (5 bases). The V gene's germline CDR1 is SGHAT and CDR2 FQNNGV. Trimming removed 8 bases from V and 4 bases from J, with 18 bases in between. The CDR3 sequence is 15 residues long. CDR3 nucleotide sequence: TGTGCCAGCCGAAGCGGCACCGAAACATACAATGAGCAGTTCTTC. This codes for CASRSGTETYNEQFF.

CDR3 residues: CASSPWDRFSSGANVLTF. The CDR3 bases are TGTGCCAGCAGCCCTTGGGACAGGTTCAGCTCTGGGGCCAACGTCCTGACTTTC. The gene calls are TRBV11-3 and TRBJ2-6; 8 nucleotides match TRBD1. Germline trimming cut 5 bases from V and 0 bases from J; bases unmatched to any gene: 9. The germline CDR1 and CDR2 sequences are SGHNT and YENEEA. The CDR3 runs to 18 residues. The full variable domain, its missing parts supplied by reference TRBV11-3 and TRBJ2-6, is EAGVVQSPRYKIIEKKQPVAFWCNPISGHNTLYWYLQNLGQGPELLIRYENEEAVDDSQLPKDRFSAERLKGVDSTLKIQPAELGDSAVYLCASSPWDRFSSGANVLTFGAGSRLTVL.

V usage is TRBV7-9 and J usage is TRBJ1-2; 8 nucleotides line up with TRBD1. The CDR3 spans 14 residues. Germline values: CDR1 SEHNR, CDR2 FQNEAQ (reference sequence). V lost 5 bases and J lost 3; bases outside the gene matches: 5. CDR3 sequence: CASSRGQGDYGYTF. The CDR3 DNA reads TGTGCCAGCAGCCGAGGACAGGGCGACTATGGCTACACCTTC.

This clone has just a few counts. This rearrangement joins TRBV5-1 to TRBJ1-3; D remains unclear. Trimming removed 0 bases from V and 0 bases from J, with 7 bases in between. The CDR3 runs 15 residues. Germline assignment: CDR1 SGHRS and CDR2 YFSETQ. The CDR3 reads CASSLDRYSGNTIYF. For the CDR3, the DNA is TGCGCCAGCAGCTTGGACCGATACTCTGGAAACACCATATATTTT.

The CDR3 sequence: CSVEGLRAGTEAFF. In nucleotides, the CDR3 is TGCAGCGTTGAGGGGCTCAGGGCGGGCACTGAAGCTTTCTTT. This rearrangement joins TRBV29-1 to TRBJ1-1; possible D gene TRBD1, 5 bases. The germline V gene has CDR1 SQVTM and CDR2 ANQGSEA. V dropped 3 bases and J dropped 4 bases, with 15 bases sitting between them. The CDR3 has 14 residues.